This T cell receptor (beta chain) originates from a study of blood T cells in healthy people across ages. For the second PCR, which ran for about 6 to 11 cycles, a sample-barcoded 5' primer and a J-beta primer mix were used. All cDNA molecules were each tagged by a template-switch adaptor with 12 random nucleotides. TCRdb processed the 5' RACE reads anew with MiXCR; each CDR3 protein has one entry. The sample has about 1,800,000 distinct CDR3 sequences, 28% seen once. Findings and caveats of the study: Roughly linearly, TCR beta diversity per million T cells fell as age increased. A conclusive naive versus antigen-experienced comparison was prevented by the unsorted PBMCs.

This clonotype occurred a few times. Its antigen is currently unknown. Trimming removed 3 bases from V and 2 bases from J, with 4 bases in between. Germline values: CDR1 MGHDK, CDR2 SYGVNS. The CDR3 runs to 12 residues. The origin of this receptor is a woman in her 30s in good health. Material: blood. J is TRBJ1-2 and V is TRBV25-1; no reliable D call. The CDR3 protein is CASSDQNYGYTF. CDR3 DNA sequence: TGTGCCAGCAGTGACCAGAACTATGGCTACACCTTC.